This is a list of T cell receptor beta chains from one sample in a study of shared clonotypes between healthy human individuals. TCRdb's copy holds only in-frame clones and misses some; the assay was immunoSEQ multiplex PCR. The sample shows about 2.4 million clones, more than 85% of them seen only once. Sequenced material: naive CD4+ T cells from PBMCs. Receptors originate from a young man in good health. Some clones in this sample may be carry-over from other donors' samples. Each CDR3 is given with its conserved first and last residue. D genes are given only for firm matches. Size is omitted from some rows. Given values are once, few, many or a class for expanded clones.

J	D	size	V	CDR3	DNA
TRBJ1-2	NA	NA	TRBV28	CASGGYTF	TGTGCCAGTGGAGGCTACACCTTC
TRBJ2-1	NA	NA	TRBV5-1	CASSQGSTAYNEQFF	TGCGCCAGCAGCCAAGGCTCTACAGCCTACAATGAGCAGTTCTTC
TRBJ2-2	NA	NA	TRBV10-2	CASRRNSGELFF	TGCGCCAGCAGACGTAACTCCGGGGAGCTGTTTTTT
TRBJ1-1	NA	NA	TRBV11-3	CASSWSRDREAFF	TGTGCCAGCAGCTGGAGCAGGGATAGAGAAGCTTTCTTT
TRBJ2-5	NA	NA	TRBV5-1	CASSPSRQETQYF	TGCGCCAGCAGCCCATCGCGGCAAGAGACCCAGTACTTC
TRBJ1-2	NA	NA	TRBV5-1	CASSLAQQVGGYTF	TGCGCCAGCAGCTTGGCGCAACAGGTCGGCGGCTACACCTTC
TRBJ2-5	NA	NA	TRBV5-6	CASSPSRGGGGAMAQYF	TGTGCCAGCAGCCCAAGCCGGGGTGGTGGTGGAGCAATGGCCCAGTACTTC
TRBJ2-7	NA	NA	TRBV28	CASSSRARVPYF	TGTGCCAGCAGCTCGCGGGCTAGGGTCCCGTACTTC
TRBJ1-1	NA	few	TRBV28	CASSPPRGTEAFF	TGTGCCAGCAGTCCCCCCAGGGGCACTGAAGCTTTCTTT
TRBJ2-6	NA	once	TRBV15	CATSRDRAGAVRTF	TGTGCCACCAGCAGAGATAGAGCAGGGGCGGTCCGGACTTTC
TRBJ2-7	NA	NA	TRBV5-4	CASSSYRAYEQYF	TGTGCCAGCAGCTCCTACAGGGCCTACGAGCAGTACTTC
TRBJ2-5	NA	NA	TRBV2	CASRVKTGTSGETQYF	TGTGCCAGCAGGGTCAAAACCGGGACGAGCGGAGAGACCCAGTACTTC
TRBJ2-5	TRBD1	NA	TRBV5-1	CASSPDRQETQYF	TGCGCCAGCAGCCCGGACAGGCAAGAGACCCAGTACTTC
TRBJ1-2	TRBD1	NA	TRBV28	CASSPPGQGVFYGYTF	TGTGCCAGCAGTCCGCCGGGACAGGGGGTTTTTTATGGCTACACCTTC
TRBJ2-2	NA	NA	TRBV7-2	CASSSRLVAGELFF	TGTGCCAGCAGCTCTAGACTAGTGGCCGGGGAGCTGTTTTTT
TRBJ1-6	NA	NA	TRBV29-1	CSVGGSPNSPLHF	TGCAGCGTTGGAGGCAGCCCTAATTCACCCCTCCACTTT
TRBJ1-1	NA	few	TRBV6-1	CASSFEAFF	TGTGCCAGCAGTTTTGAAGCTTTCTTT
TRBJ2-7	TRBD2	NA	TRBV7-9	CASSSSGTSNEQYF	TGTGCCAGCAGCTCCTCCGGGACTAGCAACGAGCAGTACTTC
TRBJ1-5	TRBD1	NA	TRBV6-5	CASSKDRVQPQHF	TGTGCCAGCAGCAAAGACAGGGTTCAGCCCCAGCATTTT
TRBJ1-2	NA	NA	TRBV10-1	CASSERQGGGYTF	TGCGCCAGCAGTGAGCGGCAGGGTGGAGGCTACACCTTC
TRBJ2-1	NA	once	TRBV28	CASSSPGTSPGYEQFF	TGTGCCAGCAGTTCCCCCGGGACCTCGCCGGGCTATGAGCAGTTCTTC
TRBJ2-5	NA	NA	TRBV14	CASSPLRDVSGTQYF	TGTGCCAGCAGCCCGCTCCGGGACGTAAGTGGGACCCAGTACTTC
TRBJ2-2	TRBD2	NA	TRBV11-3	CASSYMAGARELFF	TGTGCCAGCAGCTACATGGCGGGAGCGAGGGAGCTGTTTTTT
TRBJ2-7	TRBD2	NA	TRBV15	CATSRGGGSGAYEQYF	TGTGCCACCAGCAGAGGTGGTGGTAGCGGGGCCTACGAGCAGTACTTC